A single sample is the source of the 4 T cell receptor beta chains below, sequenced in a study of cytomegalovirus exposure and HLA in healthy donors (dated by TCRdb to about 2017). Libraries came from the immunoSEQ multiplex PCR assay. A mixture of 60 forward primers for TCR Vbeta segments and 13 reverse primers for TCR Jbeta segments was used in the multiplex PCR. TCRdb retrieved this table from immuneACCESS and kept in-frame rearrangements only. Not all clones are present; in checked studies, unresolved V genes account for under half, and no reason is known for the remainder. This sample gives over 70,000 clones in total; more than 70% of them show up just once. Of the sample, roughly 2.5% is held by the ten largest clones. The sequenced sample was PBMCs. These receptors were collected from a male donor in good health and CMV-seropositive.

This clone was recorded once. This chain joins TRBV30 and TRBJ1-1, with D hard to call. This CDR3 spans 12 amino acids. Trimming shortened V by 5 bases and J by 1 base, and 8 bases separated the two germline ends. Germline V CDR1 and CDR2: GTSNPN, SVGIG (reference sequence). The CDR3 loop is CAWARGNTEAFF. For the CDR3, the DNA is TGTGCCTGGGCGCGGGGGAACACTGAAGCTTTCTTT.

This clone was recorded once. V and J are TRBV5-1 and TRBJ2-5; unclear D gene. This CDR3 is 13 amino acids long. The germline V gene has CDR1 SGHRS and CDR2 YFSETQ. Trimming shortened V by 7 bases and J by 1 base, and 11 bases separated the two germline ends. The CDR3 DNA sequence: TGCGCCAGCTCGGTCCTTGGCCAAGAGACCCAGTACTTC. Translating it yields CASSVLGQETQYF.

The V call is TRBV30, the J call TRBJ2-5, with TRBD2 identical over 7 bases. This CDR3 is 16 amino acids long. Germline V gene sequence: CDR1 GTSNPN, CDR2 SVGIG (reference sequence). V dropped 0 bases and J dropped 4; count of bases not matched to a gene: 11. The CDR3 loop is CAWSVPPGRSGETQYF. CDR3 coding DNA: TGTGCCTGGAGTGTACCCCCCGGGAGGAGTGGAGAGACCCAGTACTTC.

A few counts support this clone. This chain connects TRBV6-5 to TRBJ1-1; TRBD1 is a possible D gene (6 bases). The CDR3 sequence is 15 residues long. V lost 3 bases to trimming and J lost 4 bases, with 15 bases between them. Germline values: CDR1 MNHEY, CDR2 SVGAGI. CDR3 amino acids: CASSYTPRGGTEAFF. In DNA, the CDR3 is TGTGCCAGCAGTTATACCCCCAGGGGCGGCACTGAAGCTTTCTTT.